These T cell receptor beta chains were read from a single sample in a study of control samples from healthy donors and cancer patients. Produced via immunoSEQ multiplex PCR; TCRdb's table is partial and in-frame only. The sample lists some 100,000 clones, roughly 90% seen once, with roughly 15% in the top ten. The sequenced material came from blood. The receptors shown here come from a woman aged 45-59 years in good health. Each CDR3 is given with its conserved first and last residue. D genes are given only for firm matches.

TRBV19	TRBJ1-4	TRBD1	TGTGCCAGTACACAGGGGGCTGTAGAAAAACTGTTTTTT	CASTQGAVEKLFF
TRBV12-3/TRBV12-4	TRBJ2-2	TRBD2	TGTGCCAGCAGCCGCGGGGGGGCCGGGGAGCTGTTTTTT	CASSRGGAGELFF
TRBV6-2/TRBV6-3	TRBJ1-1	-	TGTGCCAGCAGTGGGGGCAGGGGTGGCACTGAAGCTTTCTTT	CASSGGRGGTEAFF
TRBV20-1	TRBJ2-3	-	TGCAGTGCTAGTGAAGCGCGGGGACGCACAGATACGCAGTATTTT	CSASEARGRTDTQYF
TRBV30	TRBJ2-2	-	TGTGCCTGGAAGGAGGATTGGAACACCGGGGAGCTGTTTTTT	CAWKEDWNTGELFF
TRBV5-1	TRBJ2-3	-	TGCGCCAGCAGCTTGGCTTTGATATCAGGGAGGCCAGATACGCAGTATTTT	CASSLALISGRPDTQYF
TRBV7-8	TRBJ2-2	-	TGTGCCAGCAGCTCGGGACGGGCCGGGGAGCTGTTTTTT	CASSSGRAGELFF
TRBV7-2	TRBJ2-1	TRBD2	TGTGCCAGCAGGCCCCCTAGCGGGAGGGCCAATGAGCAGTTCTTC	CASRPPSGRANEQFF
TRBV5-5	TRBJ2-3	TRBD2	TGTGCCAGCAGCTTACCTGCGGGGGGGCCGACAGATACGCAGTATTTT	CASSLPAGGPTDTQYF
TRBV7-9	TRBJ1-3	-	TGTGCCAGCAGCGCCCCTTGGAGGTCTGGAAACACCATATATTTT	CASSAPWRSGNTIYF
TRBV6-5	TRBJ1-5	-	TGTGCCAGCAGTTTGCAGGGGACGGTCGGTCAGCCCCAGCATTTT	CASSLQGTVGQPQHF
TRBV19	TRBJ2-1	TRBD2	TGTGCCAGTAGTATAGGTAGCGGGAGTGGATATGAGCAGTTCTTC	CASSIGSGSGYEQFF
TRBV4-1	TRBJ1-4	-	TGCGCCAGCGGTGAGACGGCTAATAATGAAAAACTGTTTTTT	CASGETANNEKLFF
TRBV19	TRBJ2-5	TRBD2	TGTGCCAGTAGTATTAAGTCGGGAGGACCCACGACCCAGTACTTC	CASSIKSGGPTTQYF
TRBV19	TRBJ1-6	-	TGTGCCAGTAGGATCCCGGGGGTTAATAATTCACCCCTCCACTTT	CASRIPGVNNSPLHF